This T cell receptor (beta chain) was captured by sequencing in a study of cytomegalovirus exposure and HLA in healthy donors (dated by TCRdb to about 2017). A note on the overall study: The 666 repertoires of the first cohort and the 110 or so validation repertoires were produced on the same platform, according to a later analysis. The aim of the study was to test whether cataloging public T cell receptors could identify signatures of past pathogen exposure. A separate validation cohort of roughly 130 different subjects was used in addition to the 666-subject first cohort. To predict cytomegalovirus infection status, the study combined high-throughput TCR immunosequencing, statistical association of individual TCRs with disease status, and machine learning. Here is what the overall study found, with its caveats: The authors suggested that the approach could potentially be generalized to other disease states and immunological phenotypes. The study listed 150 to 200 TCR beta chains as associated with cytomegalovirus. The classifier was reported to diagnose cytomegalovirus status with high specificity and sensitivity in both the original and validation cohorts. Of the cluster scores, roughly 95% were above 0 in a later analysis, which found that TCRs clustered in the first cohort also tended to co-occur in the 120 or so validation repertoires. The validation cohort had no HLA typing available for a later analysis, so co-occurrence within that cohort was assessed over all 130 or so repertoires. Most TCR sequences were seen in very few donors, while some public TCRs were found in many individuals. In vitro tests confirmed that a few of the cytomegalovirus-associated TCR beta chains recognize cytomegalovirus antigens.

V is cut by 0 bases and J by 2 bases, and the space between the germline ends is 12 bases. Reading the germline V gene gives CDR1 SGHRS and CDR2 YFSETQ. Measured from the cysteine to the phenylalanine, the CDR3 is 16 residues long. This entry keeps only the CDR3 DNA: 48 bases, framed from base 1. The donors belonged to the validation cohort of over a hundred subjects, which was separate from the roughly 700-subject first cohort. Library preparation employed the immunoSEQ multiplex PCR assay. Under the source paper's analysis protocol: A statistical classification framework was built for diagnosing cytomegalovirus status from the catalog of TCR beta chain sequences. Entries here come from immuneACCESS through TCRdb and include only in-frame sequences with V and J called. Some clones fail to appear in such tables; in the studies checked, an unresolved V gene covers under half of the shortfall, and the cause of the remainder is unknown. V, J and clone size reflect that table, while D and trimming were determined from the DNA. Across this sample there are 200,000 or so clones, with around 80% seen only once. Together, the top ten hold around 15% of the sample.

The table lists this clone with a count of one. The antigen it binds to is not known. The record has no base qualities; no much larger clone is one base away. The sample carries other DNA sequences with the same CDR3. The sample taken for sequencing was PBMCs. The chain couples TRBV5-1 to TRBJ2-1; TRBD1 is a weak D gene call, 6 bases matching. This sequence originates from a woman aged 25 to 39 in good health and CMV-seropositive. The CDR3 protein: CASSLEAGVAYNEQFF. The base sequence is TGCGCCAGCAGCTTGGAGGCAGGGGTCGCCTACAATGAGCAGTTCTTC.